A single sample is the source of the 2 T cell receptor beta chains below, sequenced in a study of blood T cell repertoires in COVID-19. Produced via immunoSEQ multiplex PCR; TCRdb's table is partial and in-frame only. Among over 100,000 clones, approximately 83% were seen once, and the ten largest hold approximately 4.9%. Material for sequencing was peripheral blood. The source of these receptors is a woman aged 70 to 79 with acute or convalescent COVID-19.

The chain employs TRBV3-1 (or the pseudogene TRBV3-2) and TRBJ2-2; possible D gene TRBD2, 5 bases. Germline loops: CDR1 LGHDT, CDR2 YNNKEL (reference sequence). The CDR3 runs to 16 residues. Trimming cost V 0 bases and J 4 bases, with 12 bases left between them. The CDR3 spells CASSQEGRGSTGELFF. The CDR3 DNA sequence: TGTGCCAGCAGCCAAGAAGGGAGAGGTTCCACCGGGGAGCTGTTTTTT.

V gene TRBV6-2 or TRBV6-3 combines with J gene TRBJ2-1, with 7 bases lining up with TRBD1. V was pared by 5 bases and J by 10 bases, with 17 bases of the junction left unmatched. CDR3 size: 16 residues. From germline, CDR1 is MNHEY and CDR2 SVGEGT. The CDR3 DNA sequence: TGTGCCAGCAGTAAATCCGGGACAGCGATCCTAAGGGAGCAGTTCTTC. It translates to CASSKSGTAILREQFF.